The rows below give T cell receptor beta chains drawn from one sample of a study of cytomegalovirus exposure and HLA in healthy donors. Measured with immunoSEQ multiplex PCR; TCRdb has only the in-frame clones, and not every one. Of 75,000 to 95,000 clones in the sample, roughly four fifths were seen once. The sample consisted of PBMCs. The receptors come from a human donor in good health. The CDR3 runs from the conserved cysteine through the conserved F or W. The D gene is left open where the match is weak. The listing skips clone size in some rows; elsewhere it reads once, few, many or a size class.

>NA|TRBV27|NA|TRBJ2-5
TGTGCCAGCAGTTTAGATGTGTACGCGTCGGAGACCCAGTACTTC
CASSLDVYASETQYF
>TRBD1|TRBV9|NA|TRBJ2-5
TGTGCCAGCAGCGAAACAGGGGGTCAAGAGACCCAGTACTTC
CASSETGGQETQYF
>TRBD1|TRBV6-1|NA|TRBJ1-5
TGTGCCAGCAGTCAGGGGGCGCGGGTAAACCAGCCCCAGCATTTT
CASSQGARVNQPQHF
>TRBD1|TRBV5-6|NA|TRBJ1-6
TGTGCCAGCAGCTGGACCTCAGGGGGAGGTAATTCACCCCTCCACTTT
CASSWTSGGGNSPLHF
>TRBD2|TRBV5-1|NA|TRBJ2-2
TGCGCCAGCAGCTCGGGACTAGGAGGGACCACCGGGGAGCTGTTTTTT
CASSSGLGGTTGELFF
>TRBD2|TRBV4-3|NA|TRBJ2-2
TGCGCCAGCAGCCAAGAGCCTCTAGCGGGGGGTAACACCGGGGAGCTGTTTTTT
CASSQEPLAGGNTGELFF
>NA|TRBV27|few|TRBJ2-7
TGTGCCAGCAGTTCAGGCATGTCCTACGAGCAGTACTTC
CASSSGMSYEQYF
>NA|TRBV6-5|NA|TRBJ1-2
TGTGCCAGCAGTTACTCGGCCAGGGCCCCTTATGGCTACACCTTC
CASSYSARAPYGYTF
>NA|TRBV5-1|NA|TRBJ2-1
TGCGCCAGCAGCGCACAGGGGGGGTCCTACAATGAGCAGTTCTTC
CASSAQGGSYNEQFF
>TRBD1|TRBV6-1|NA|TRBJ2-7
TGTGCCAGCAACAGAGACAGGGGTCGGAACGAGCAGTACTTC
CASNRDRGRNEQYF
>TRBD2|TRBV18|NA|TRBJ2-5
TGTGCCAGCTCAGACACTAGCGTCCAAGAGACCCAGTACTTC
CASSDTSVQETQYF
>NA|TRBV4-1|NA|TRBJ1-1
TGCGCCAGCAGCCAAGGCAAGGAGGGGAACACTGAAGCTTTCTTT
CASSQGKEGNTEAFF
>TRBD1|TRBV29-1|NA|TRBJ2-7
TGCAGCGTTCGGATACAGGGGGAAATACGAAAGTACTTC
CSVRIQGEIRKYF
>NA|TRBV2|NA|TRBJ2-1
TGTGCCAGCAGTTGGTCAGTAATAGAGCAGTTCTTC
CASSWSVIEQFF
>TRBD1|TRBV5-6|NA|TRBJ1-1
TGTGCCAGCAGCTTGGCCGAACAGGGGTGGCCTGAAGCTTTCTTT
CASSLAEQGWPEAFF
>NA|TRBV7-9|few|TRBJ1-5
TGTGCCAGCAGCTTAGGGCGTACAGGCACTCAGCCCCAGCATTTT
CASSLGRTGTQPQHF
>NA|TRBV6-1|NA|TRBJ1-5
TGTGCCAGCAGTGAAGCGCCTGGGCTTCCCCAGCATTTT
CASSEAPGLPQHF
>TRBD1|TRBV29-1|NA|TRBJ1-2
TGCAGCGCTCGACAGGGGGCAGACTATGGCTACACCTTC
CSARQGADYGYTF
>TRBD1|TRBV7-2|many|TRBJ1-6
TGTGCCAGCAGCCCCAGGGACAGGGATAATTCACCCCTCCACTTT
CASSPRDRDNSPLHF
>TRBD1|TRBV15|NA|TRBJ2-7
TGTGCCACCAGCAGAGTGACAGGGGGTATCGACGAGCAGTACTTC
CATSRVTGGIDEQYF
>TRBD1|TRBV30|NA|TRBJ2-7
TGTGCCTGGAGTGGCAGGGGGAACCCCTACGAGCAGTACTTC
CAWSGRGNPYEQYF
>NA|TRBV7-2|few|TRBJ1-1
TGTGCCAGCAGTTCGGGACTCCTGAACCTTGAAGCTTTCTTT
CASSSGLLNLEAFF
>NA|TRBV5-4|NA|TRBJ2-3
TGTGCCAGCAGCCAAGACTACACCACAGATACGCAGTATTTT
CASSQDYTTDTQYF
>TRBD1|TRBV4-1|NA|TRBJ2-7
TGCGCCAGCAGCCAGGACGAGGGGGACAGGGGGTATGACGAGCAGTACTTC
CASSQDEGDRGYDEQYF
>NA|TRBV7-8|NA|TRBJ1-5
TGTGCCAGCAAGGGAGGGGAGAGCAATCAGCCCCAGCATTTT
CASKGGESNQPQHF
>NA|TRBV12-5|NA|TRBJ1-6
TGTGCTAGTGGTTTGGAGAGTAATTCACCCCTCCACTTT
CASGLESNSPLHF
>NA|TRBV29-1|NA|TRBJ2-1
TGCAGCGTTGAAGGAAGAGTGAGGAATGAGCAGTTCTTC
CSVEGRVRNEQFF